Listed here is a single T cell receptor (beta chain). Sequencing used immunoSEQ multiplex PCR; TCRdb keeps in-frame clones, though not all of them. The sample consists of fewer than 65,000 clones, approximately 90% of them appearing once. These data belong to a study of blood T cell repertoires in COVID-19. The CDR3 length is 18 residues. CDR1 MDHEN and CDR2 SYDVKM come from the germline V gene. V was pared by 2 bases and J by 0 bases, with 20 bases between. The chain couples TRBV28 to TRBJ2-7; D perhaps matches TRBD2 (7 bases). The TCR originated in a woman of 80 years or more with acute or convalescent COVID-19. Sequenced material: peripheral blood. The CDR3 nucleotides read TGTGCCAGCAGTTTAGTTGGCGGGGGCCAGATCTTCTCCTACGAGCAGTACTTC. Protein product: CASSLVGGGQIFSYEQYF.